Presented here are 3 T cell receptor beta chains from one specimen sequenced in a study of tumor-infiltrating lymphocytes in primary liver carcinoma. Constant-region priming of approximately 500 ng total RNA yielded TCR beta cDNA. What produced the TCR beta libraries was three nested multiplex PCR rounds using slightly modified ARM-PCR. Primers for the first two PCR rounds were TRBV1-TRBV30 forward primers and a C-beta reverse primer (around 10 cycles per round). TCRdb redid the calling of the multiplex PCR reads with MiXCR, one entry per CDR3 protein. The sample carries about 48,000 distinct CDR3 sequences, 70% to 75% recorded once. Scientists recovered RNA and DNA together from roughly 20-30 mg of unsorted bulk tissue. Sequences were obtained from liver tumor tissue from sampling region 3. The subset here: tumor region T3, left-lateral pole. The source is a man aged 35-49 years with primary liver carcinoma and hepatitis B virus infection.

As for this clonotype: Lacking the conserved final phenylalanine or tryptophan, this CDR3 likely reflects a read error. It is unclear where the CDR3 begins or ends on the DNA, so no DNA is shown, and the CDR3 is as TCRdb lists it. The chain employs TRBV11-2 and TRBJ2-7. The CDR3 is 15 amino acids long, termini counted. CDR1 SGHAT and CDR2 FQNNGV come from the germline V gene. The CDR3: CASSLSVGISYEKYY.

Details on this clonotype: An end of the junction differs from the germline gene, which may be a read error. The V gene is TRBV7-8, the J gene TRBJ2-1; no reliable D call. Germline V gene lookup returns CDR1 SGHVS and CDR2 FQNEAQ. This CDR3 has 16 residues. The CDR3 region is CATRRTSSSSYNERFF. CDR3 DNA: TGTGCCACCCGGCGAACCTCGTCTTCTTCCTACAATGAGCGGTTCTTC.

This chain links TRBV6-5 with TRBJ2-3; D not resolved. This CDR3 has 15 residues. Trimming removed 6 bases from V and 6 bases from J, with 19 bases in between. Germline assignment: CDR1 MNHEY and CDR2 SVGAGI. The CDR3: CASSQAGFETDTQYF. The CDR3 coding sequence is TGTGCCAGCAGCCAAGCAGGTTTTGAGACGGATACGCAGTATTTT.